The clone carrying this TCR beta chain was picked up many times. What it recognizes is unknown. An equimolar mix of two oligonucleotides served as the beta constant-region primer for TRBC1 and TRBC2. Nested alpha and beta constant-region primers with the SP2 primer drove four PCR rounds on ligated cDNA. Using its own MiXCR run on the UMI-ligation and nested PCR reads, TCRdb lists one record per CDR3 protein. The sample includes about 90,000 distinct CDR3 sequences, approximately 10% of them seen just once. The entry originates in a study of naive and memory T cell subsets. Study-wide findings and caveats: Between naive and memory subsets, TCR abundance power law exponents differed. A few larger clonotypes appeared in naive repertoires, especially CD8, possibly memory cells re-expressing CD45RA.

This CDR3 has 13 amino acids. V gave up 3 bases and J gave up 9 bases, with 14 bases separating them. Cells stained for CD3, CD4, CD8, CD45RA and CD27 were sorted into four subsets. The specimen was naive CD4+ T cells from blood. The V call is TRBV12-3 or TRBV12-4, the J call TRBJ2-5; D gene ambiguous. This TCR was recovered from a human donor in good health. The CDR3 sequence is CASSFKTYEAQYF. CDR3 in DNA: TGTGCCAGCAGTTTTAAGACCTATGAGGCCCAGTACTTC.